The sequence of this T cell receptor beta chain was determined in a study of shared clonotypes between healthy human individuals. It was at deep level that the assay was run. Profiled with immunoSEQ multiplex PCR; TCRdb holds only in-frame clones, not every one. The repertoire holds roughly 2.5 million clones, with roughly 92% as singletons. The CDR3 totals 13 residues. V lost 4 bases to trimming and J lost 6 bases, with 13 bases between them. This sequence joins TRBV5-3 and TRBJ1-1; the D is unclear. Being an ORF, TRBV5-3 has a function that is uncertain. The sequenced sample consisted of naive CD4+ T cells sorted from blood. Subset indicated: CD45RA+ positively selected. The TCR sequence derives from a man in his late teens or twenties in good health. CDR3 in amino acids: CARSPSASSEAFF. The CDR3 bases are TGTGCCAGAAGCCCGTCGGCCAGCTCTGAAGCTTTCTTT.